Following are 16 T cell receptor beta chains from one sample sequenced in a study of blood T cell repertoires in COVID-19. The protocol was immunoSEQ multiplex PCR, while the TCRdb copy is restricted to in-frame clones and leaves out a portion. The sample records more than 60,000 clones, approximately 87% being singletons. The specimen sequenced was peripheral blood. The receptors originated from a man aged 50 or older with active COVID-19.

The CDR3 protein is CATSRDQGFETQYF. DNA for the CDR3: TGTGCCACCAGCAGAGATCAGGGCTTCGAGACCCAGTACTTC. The genes are TRBV15 and TRBJ2-5, with D perhaps TRBD1 (5 bases). The CDR3 length is 14 residues. V lost 0 bases to trimming and J lost 5 bases, with 10 bases between them. Germline CDR1 and CDR2: LNHNV and YYDKDF (reference sequence).

J is TRBJ2-7 and V is TRBV7-2; possibly TRBD2 for D (6 bases). Trimming cost V 1 base and J 2 bases, with 15 bases left between them. This CDR3 contains 16 residues. The germline V gene has CDR1 SGHTA and CDR2 FQGNSA. This CDR3 is CASSLGPPGAPYEQYF. CDR3 in DNA: TGTGCCAGCAGCTTAGGTCCACCGGGAGCCCCCTACGAGCAGTACTTC.

V is TRBV15 and J is TRBJ2-5, with a weak D call TRBD2 (5 bases). Trimming removed 0 bases at V and 0 bases at J, with 8 bases between. The germline gives CDR1 LNHNV, CDR2 YYDKDF (reference sequence). The CDR3 extends over 15 amino acids. The CDR3 here is CATSRERRYQETQYF. CDR3 bases: TGTGCCACCAGCAGAGAGAGGAGGTACCAAGAGACCCAGTACTTC.

The J gene is TRBJ2-3, the V gene TRBV14; D gene unclear. The CDR3 has 15 residues. Germline V gene sequence: CDR1 SGHDN, CDR2 FVKESK. V was cut by 5 bases and J by 4 bases, with 16 bases left in between. DNA of the CDR3: TGTGCCAGCAGCACCGACATCCGTGTGGCAGATACGCAGTATTTT. As protein: CASSTDIRVADTQYF.

In this sample, this clone turned up once. This sequence joins TRBV10-3 and TRBJ2-2; 7 bases map to TRBD1. Germline assignment: CDR1 ENHRY and CDR2 SYGVKD. The V segment lost 6 bases and the J segment 2 bases; nucleotides outside the gene matches: 6. The CDR3 is made up of 15 amino acids. CDR3 bases: TGTGCCATCAGCCCGGGACAGCAAAACACCGGGGAGCTGTTTTTT. This sequence encodes CAISPGQQNTGELFF.

The chain uses TRBV5-8 and TRBJ1-4; 7 bases fit TRBD1. CDR3 length equals 15 residues. V lost 6 bases to trimming and J lost 0 bases; unmatched junction nucleotides: 5. CDR1 is SGHTS and CDR2 is YDEGEE in the germline V gene. The DNA for the CDR3 is TGTGCCAGCACCTGGGACAGCGCAACTAATGAAAAACTGTTTTTT. It is translated as CASTWDSATNEKLFF.

V gene TRBV7-2 combines with J gene TRBJ1-3; perhaps TRBD1 as D (6 bases). The CDR3 covers 15 residues. Trimming removed 8 bases from V and 0 bases from J, with 14 bases in between. The germline CDR1 and CDR2 sequences are SGHTA and FQGNSA. CDR3 sequence reads: CASGLQGPSGNTIYF. The CDR3, as DNA: TGTGCCAGCGGGTTACAGGGTCCCTCTGGAAACACCATATATTTT.

The chain has TRBV11-3 and TRBJ2-5, with a weak D call TRBD2 (5 bases). The CDR3 covers 12 residues. Between the trimmed V and J ends, which lost 6 bases and 6 bases, there was a span of 11 bases. In germline, CDR1 is SGHNT, CDR2 YENEEA. CDR3 nucleotide sequence: TGTGCCAGCAGGGCGGGTCGGCAGACCCAGTACTTC. Translating gives CASRAGRQTQYF. The whole variable domain, filled in from reference TRBV11-3 and TRBJ2-5, reads EAGVVQSPRYKIIEKKQPVAFWCNPISGHNTLYWYLQNLGQGPELLIRYENEEAVDDSQLPKDRFSAERLKGVDSTLKIQPAELGDSAVYLCASRAGRQTQYFGPGTRLLVL.

This clone was seen more than once but under ten times. CDR3 loop: CASSSTGQGYWSPLHF. The DNA of the CDR3 is TGTGCCAGCAGCTCAACGGGACAGGGTTATTGGTCACCCCTCCACTTT. The chain links TRBV5-4 to TRBJ1-6; 9 bases are shared with TRBD1. Trimming cost V 3 bases and J 10 bases; bases outside gene matches: 11. Germline-derived CDR1 and CDR2 are SGHNT and YYREEE (reference sequence). The CDR3 sequence is 16 residues long.

The chain employs TRBV18 and TRBJ2-2; 8 nucleotides align to TRBD1. CDR3 length: 15 residues. V shed 1 base, J shed 5 bases, and the junction held 3 bases outside the gene matches. Germline lookup yields CDR1 KGHSH and CDR2 LQKENI. The CDR3 DNA is TGTGCCAGCTCACCACAGGACAGGGCGACCGGGGAGCTGTTTTTT. It yields the protein CASSPQDRATGELFF.

This clone was observed once. The chain carries TRBV5-4 and TRBJ2-1; tentatively, D is TRBD2 (7 bases). This CDR3 has 16 amino acids. Per germline, CDR1 SGHNT and CDR2 YYREEE (reference sequence). V was cut by 7 bases and J by 2 bases, with 19 bases left in between. The CDR3 loop reads CASALGGGGAYNEQFF. The CDR3, as DNA: TGTGCCAGCGCCCTCGGGGGCGGGGGAGCCTACAATGAGCAGTTCTTC.

The V call is TRBV10-1, the J call TRBJ2-7, with D possibly matching TRBD1 (5 bases). This CDR3 region has 14 residues. The germline V gene has CDR1 WNHNN and CDR2 SYGVQD (reference sequence). V lost 8 bases, J lost 6 bases, and 20 bases lay in between. CDR3 protein: CASDLGQGPREQYF. The CDR3 coding sequence is TGCGCCAGCGATCTCGGACAAGGCCCCCGCGAGCAGTACTTC.

In the case of this clone: Other DNA sequences in this sample translate to the same CDR3. This chain links TRBV9 with TRBJ1-1; D is unresolved. The CDR3 runs 13 residues. Germline CDR1 and CDR2: SGDLS and YYNGEE. V was trimmed by 0 bases and J by 0 bases, leaving 3 bases between them. CDR3 bases: TGTGCCAGCAGCGTAGGTATGAACACTGAAGCTTTCTTT. Its protein product is CASSVGMNTEAFF.

The chain couples TRBV7-3 to TRBJ2-1, with TRBD2 matching over 9 bases. The CDR3 sequence is 14 residues long. Germline V gene sequence: CDR1 SGHTA, CDR2 FQGTGA. The J segment lost 7 bases and the V segment lost 5 bases, leaving 6 bases of the junction unmatched. The CDR3, as DNA: TGTGCCAGCAGCAATAGCGGGAGTAGGAATGAGCAGTTCTTC. Translation gives CASSNSGSRNEQFF.

The CDR3 spells CASSPTGQGAGEKLFF. Here the CDR3 DNA reads TGTGCCAGCAGTCCGACGGGACAGGGGGCAGGTGAAAAACTGTTTTTT. The chain carries TRBV7-2 and TRBJ1-4; 12 bases match TRBD1. The germline V gene has CDR1 SGHTA and CDR2 FQGNSA. The CDR3 sequence is 16 residues long. V shed 6 bases and J 7 bases; nucleotides not matched to a gene: 9.

The chain links TRBV24-1 to TRBJ1-6, with 10 bases lining up with TRBD1. CDR1 and CDR2 from the germline V gene are KGHDR and SFDVKD. CDR3 length: 16 amino acids. The V gene end was trimmed by 4 bases and the J gene end by 7 bases; junction bases not matched to a gene: 6. The CDR3 nucleotides read TGTGCCACCAGTGACGGGACAGGGGCACCAAATTCACCCCTCCACTTT. This sequence encodes CATSDGTGAPNSPLHF.